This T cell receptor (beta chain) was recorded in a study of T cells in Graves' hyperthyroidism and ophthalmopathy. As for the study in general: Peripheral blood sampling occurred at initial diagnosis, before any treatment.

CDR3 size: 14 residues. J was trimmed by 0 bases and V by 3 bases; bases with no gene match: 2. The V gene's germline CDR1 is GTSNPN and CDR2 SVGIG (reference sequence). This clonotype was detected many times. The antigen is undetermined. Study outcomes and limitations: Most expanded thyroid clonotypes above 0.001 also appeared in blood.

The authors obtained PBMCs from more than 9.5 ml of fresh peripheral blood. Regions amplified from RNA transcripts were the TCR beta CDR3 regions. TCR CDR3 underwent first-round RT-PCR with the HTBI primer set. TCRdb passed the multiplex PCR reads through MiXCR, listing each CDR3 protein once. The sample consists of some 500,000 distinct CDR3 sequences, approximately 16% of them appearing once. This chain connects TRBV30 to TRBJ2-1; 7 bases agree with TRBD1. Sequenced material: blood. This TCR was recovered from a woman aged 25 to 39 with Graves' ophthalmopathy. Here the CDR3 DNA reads TGTGCCTGGAGCAGGGGGAGCTCCTACAATGAGCAGTTCTTC. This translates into CAWSRGSSYNEQFF.